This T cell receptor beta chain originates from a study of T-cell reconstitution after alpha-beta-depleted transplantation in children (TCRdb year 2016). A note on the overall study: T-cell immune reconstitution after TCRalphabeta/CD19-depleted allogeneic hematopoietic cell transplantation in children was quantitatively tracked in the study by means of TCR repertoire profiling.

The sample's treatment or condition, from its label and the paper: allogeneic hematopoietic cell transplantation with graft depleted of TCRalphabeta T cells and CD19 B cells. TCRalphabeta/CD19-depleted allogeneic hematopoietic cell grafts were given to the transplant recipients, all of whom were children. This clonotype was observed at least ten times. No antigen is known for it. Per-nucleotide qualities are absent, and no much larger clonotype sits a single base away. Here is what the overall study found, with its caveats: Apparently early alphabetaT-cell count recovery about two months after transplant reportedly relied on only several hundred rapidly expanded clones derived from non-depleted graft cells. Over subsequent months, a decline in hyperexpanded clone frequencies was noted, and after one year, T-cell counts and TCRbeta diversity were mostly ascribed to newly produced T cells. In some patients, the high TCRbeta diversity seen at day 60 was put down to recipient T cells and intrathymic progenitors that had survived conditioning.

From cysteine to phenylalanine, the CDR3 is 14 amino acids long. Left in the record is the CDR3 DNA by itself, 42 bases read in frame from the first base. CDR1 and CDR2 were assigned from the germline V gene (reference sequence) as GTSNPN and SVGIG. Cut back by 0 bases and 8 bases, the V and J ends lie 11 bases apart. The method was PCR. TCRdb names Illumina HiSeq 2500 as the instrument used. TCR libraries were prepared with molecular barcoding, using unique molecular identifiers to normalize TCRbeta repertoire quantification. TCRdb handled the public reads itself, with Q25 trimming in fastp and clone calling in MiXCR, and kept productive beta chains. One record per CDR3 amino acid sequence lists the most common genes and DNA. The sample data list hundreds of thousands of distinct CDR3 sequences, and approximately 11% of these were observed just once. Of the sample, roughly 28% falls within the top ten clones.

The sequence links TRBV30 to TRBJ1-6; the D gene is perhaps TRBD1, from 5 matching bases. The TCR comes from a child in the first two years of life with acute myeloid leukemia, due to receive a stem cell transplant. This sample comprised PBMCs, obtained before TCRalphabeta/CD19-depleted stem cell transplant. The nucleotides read TGTGCCTGGAGTGTTGGGGGAACACATTCACCCCTCCACTTT. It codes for CAWSVGGTHSPLHF.